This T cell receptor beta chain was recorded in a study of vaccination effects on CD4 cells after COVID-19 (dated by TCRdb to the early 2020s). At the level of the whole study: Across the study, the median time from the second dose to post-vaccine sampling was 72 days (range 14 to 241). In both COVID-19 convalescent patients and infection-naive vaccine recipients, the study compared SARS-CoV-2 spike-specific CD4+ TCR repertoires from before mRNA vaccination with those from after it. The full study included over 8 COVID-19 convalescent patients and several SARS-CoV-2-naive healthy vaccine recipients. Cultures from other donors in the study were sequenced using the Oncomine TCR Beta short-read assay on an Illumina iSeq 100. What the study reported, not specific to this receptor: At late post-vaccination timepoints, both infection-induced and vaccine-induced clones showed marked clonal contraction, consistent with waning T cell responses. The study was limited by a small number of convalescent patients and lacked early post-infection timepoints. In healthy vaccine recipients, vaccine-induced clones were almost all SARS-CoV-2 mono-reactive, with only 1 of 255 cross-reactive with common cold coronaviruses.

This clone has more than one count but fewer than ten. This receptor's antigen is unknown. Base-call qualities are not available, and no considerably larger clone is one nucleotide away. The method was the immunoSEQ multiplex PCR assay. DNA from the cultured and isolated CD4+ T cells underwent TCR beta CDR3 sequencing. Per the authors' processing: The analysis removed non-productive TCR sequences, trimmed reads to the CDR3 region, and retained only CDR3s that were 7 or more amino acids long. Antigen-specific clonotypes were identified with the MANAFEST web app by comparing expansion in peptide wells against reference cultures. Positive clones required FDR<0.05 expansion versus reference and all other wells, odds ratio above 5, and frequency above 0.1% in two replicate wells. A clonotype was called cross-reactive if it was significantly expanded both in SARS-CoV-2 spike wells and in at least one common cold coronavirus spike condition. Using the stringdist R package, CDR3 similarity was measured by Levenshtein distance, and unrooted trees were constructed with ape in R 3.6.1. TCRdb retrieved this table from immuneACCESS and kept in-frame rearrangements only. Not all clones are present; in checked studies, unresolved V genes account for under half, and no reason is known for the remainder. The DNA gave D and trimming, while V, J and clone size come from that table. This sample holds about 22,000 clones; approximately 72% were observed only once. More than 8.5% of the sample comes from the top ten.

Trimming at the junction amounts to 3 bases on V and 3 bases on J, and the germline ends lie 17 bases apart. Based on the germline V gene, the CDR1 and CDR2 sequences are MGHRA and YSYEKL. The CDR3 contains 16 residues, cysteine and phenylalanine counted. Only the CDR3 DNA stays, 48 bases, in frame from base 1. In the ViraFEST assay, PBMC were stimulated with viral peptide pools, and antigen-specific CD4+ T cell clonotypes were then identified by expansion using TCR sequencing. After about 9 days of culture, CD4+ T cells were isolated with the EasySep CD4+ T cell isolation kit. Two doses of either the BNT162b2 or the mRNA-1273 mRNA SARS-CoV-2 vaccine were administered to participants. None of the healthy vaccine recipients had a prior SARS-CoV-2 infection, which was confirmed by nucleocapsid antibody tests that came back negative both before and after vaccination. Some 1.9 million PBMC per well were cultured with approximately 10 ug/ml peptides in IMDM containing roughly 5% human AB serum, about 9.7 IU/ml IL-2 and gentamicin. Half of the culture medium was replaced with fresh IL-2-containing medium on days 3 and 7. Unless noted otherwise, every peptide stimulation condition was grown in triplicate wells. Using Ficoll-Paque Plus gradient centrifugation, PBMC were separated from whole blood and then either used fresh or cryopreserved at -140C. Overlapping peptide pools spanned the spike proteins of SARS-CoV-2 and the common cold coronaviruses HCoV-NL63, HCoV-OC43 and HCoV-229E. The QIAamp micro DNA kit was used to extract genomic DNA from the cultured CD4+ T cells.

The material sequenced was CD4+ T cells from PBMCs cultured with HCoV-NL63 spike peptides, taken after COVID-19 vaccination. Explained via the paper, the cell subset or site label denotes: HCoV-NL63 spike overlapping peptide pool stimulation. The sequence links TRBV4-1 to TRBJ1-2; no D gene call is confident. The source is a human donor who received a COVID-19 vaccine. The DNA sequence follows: TGCGCCAGCAGCCACCCGAGCTCCGGGCCGCACTATGGCTACACCTTC. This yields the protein CASSHPSSGPHYGYTF.